Below are 18 T cell receptor beta chains sequenced from a single sample in a study of response to subunit inactivated influenza vaccine. TCRdb re-derived calls from the RT-PCR reads in MiXCR, one entry per CDR3 protein. Among approximately 500,000 distinct CDR3 sequences listed, around a quarter were seen once. These data were likewise used in another study, on T cells expressing NK-cell markers. That investigation notes: 5'RACE template switching with UMIs produced the TCR beta cDNA.

Material: CD4+ T cells sorted from PBMCs, obtained 11 to 12 days after vaccination. Every receptor here comes from a man aged 45-65 years who received an inactivated influenza vaccine.

This clonotype was recorded a few times. The rearrangement uses TRBV28 and TRBJ1-5; 7 nucleotides agree with TRBD1. The CDR3 is 16 amino acids. V was clipped by 6 bases and J by 2 bases; unmatched bases: 10. Germline V lookup: CDR1 MDHEN, CDR2 SYDVKM. CDR3: CASRTSLQGGNQPQHF. The CDR3 DNA follows: TGTGCCAGCAGAACCTCCTTGCAGGGGGGCAATCAGCCCCAGCATTTT.

The table lists this clonotype with a count of one. A read error may account for a junction end that differs from germline. This chain uses TRBV7-7 with TRBJ2-3, with D hard to call. CDR3 length equals 13 residues. Germline-derived CDR1 and CDR2 are SSHAT and FNYEAQ (reference sequence). CDR3 sequence reads: CASSADLGDTQYF. Written as DNA, the CDR3 is TGTGCTAGCAGCGCCGACTTAGGAGATACGCAGTATTTT.

This clonotype has more than one count but fewer than ten. The rearrangement links TRBV4-3 to TRBJ2-3; TRBD1 agrees at 8 bases. This CDR3 has 15 amino acids. V lost 0 bases, J lost 4 bases, and 3 bases stayed unmatched. Germline CDR1 and CDR2: LGHNA and YSLEER. CDR3 DNA sequence: TGCGCCAGCAGCCAAGAAGGCAGGGGGCCAGATACGCAGTATTTT. Amino acids: CASSQEGRGPDTQYF.

This clonotype came up a few times. The J gene is TRBJ1-5, the V gene TRBV20-1; TRBD1 might be the D (5 bases). In germline, CDR1 is DFQATT, CDR2 SNEGSKA (reference sequence). The V gene lost 3 bases and the J gene lost 2 bases, with 11 bases spanning the gap. This CDR3 has 14 residues. For the CDR3, the DNA is TGCAGTGCTAGGCCAGGAGGGGGCAATCAGCCCCAGCATTTT. As protein: CSARPGGGNQPQHF.

The gene calls are TRBV13 and TRBJ1-1, with D maybe TRBD1 (6 bases). The CDR3 length is 13 residues. With 5 bases removed from V and 5 bases from J, the gap between germline ends came to 12 bases. Germline V CDR1 and CDR2: PRHDT, FYEKMQ (reference sequence). The CDR3 region is CASSAKGVTEAFF. The CDR3 DNA follows: TGTGCCAGCAGCGCTAAGGGGGTTACTGAAGCTTTCTTT.

This clonotype came up many times. V and J are TRBV16 and TRBJ1-2; no definite D call. The germline V gene encodes CDR1 KGHSY and CDR2 FQNENV. The CDR3 totals 14 residues. Trimming removed 0 bases at V and 5 bases at J, with 10 bases between. In nucleotides, the CDR3 is TGTGCCAGCAGCCAATCGGCCAGTTCGTATGGCTACACCTTC. Translated, it gives CASSQSASSYGYTF.

This clonotype was detected a few times. This sequence joins TRBV7-2 and TRBJ1-4, with TRBD1 as a possible D gene (6 bases). The CDR3 spans 16 residues. The germline V gene encodes CDR1 SGHTA and CDR2 FQGNSA. V lost 5 bases and J 8 bases, leaving 21 bases between the germline ends. The CDR3 coding sequence is TGTGCCAGCAGCCCTACGGGGTCCTCCAGGGGAGAAAAACTGTTTTTT. This encodes CASSPTGSSRGEKLFF.

The CDR3 spells CSAPRGEVLFF. In DNA, the CDR3 is TGCAGTGCCCCCCGGGGGGAGGTGCTGTTTTTT. The chain has TRBV20-1 and TRBJ2-2; 7 bases align to TRBD2. The V gene's germline CDR1 is DFQATT and CDR2 SNEGSKA (reference sequence). The CDR3 runs to 11 residues. The ends lost 6 bases at V and 13 bases at J; junction bases unmatched: 8.

Only a few counts were recorded for this clonotype. The V and J genes are TRBV20-1 and TRBJ2-7; D could derive from TRBD1 or TRBD2 (5 bases each). The length of the CDR3 is 14 residues. The germline CDR1 and CDR2 sequences are DFQATT and SNEGSKA (reference sequence). The V and J ends lost 6 bases and 7 bases respectively, with 22 bases between them. This CDR3 is CSAKGRDGTKEQYF. The CDR3 DNA reads TGCAGTGCCAAGGGACGCGACGGTACTAAGGAGCAGTACTTC.

This sequence joins TRBV20-1 and TRBJ2-4, with 8 bases identical to TRBD2. This CDR3 spans 14 amino acids. CDR1 DFQATT and CDR2 SNEGSKA come from the germline V gene (reference sequence). The junction had 3 bases not matched to a gene; V was cut back by 2 bases and J by 3 bases. The CDR3 sequence: CSARFAGGKNIQYF. CDR3 sequence (DNA): TGCAGTGCTAGATTTGCGGGAGGCAAAAACATTCAGTACTTC.

A few counts support this clonotype. The V and J genes are TRBV11-2 and TRBJ2-7; 9 nucleotides agree with TRBD1. CDR3 length equals 18 residues. The J segment lost 3 bases and the V segment lost 2 bases, leaving 14 bases of the junction unmatched. Germline-derived CDR1 and CDR2 are SGHAT and FQNNGV. The DNA of the CDR3 is TGTGCCAGCAGCTTATTGTGGTCGACAGGGGGTTACGGCTACGAGCAGTACTTC. Translation: CASSLLWSTGGYGYEQYF.

In its sample, this clonotype was seen a few times. The genes are TRBV12-3 or TRBV12-4 and TRBJ2-1; D is tentatively TRBD1 or TRBD2 (6 bases each). This CDR3 has 15 residues. The V end lost 8 bases, the J end lost 4 bases, and 18 bases lay between the germline ends. The CDR3 spells CASGPGGTRYNEQFF. Written as DNA, the CDR3 is TGTGCCAGCGGACCCGGGGGCACGCGGTACAATGAGCAGTTCTTC.

This clonotype was observed a few times. The chain has TRBV12-3 or TRBV12-4 and TRBJ2-1; D ambiguous. The CDR3 spans 14 residues. Deletions cut 1 base from V and 4 bases from J, with 8 bases between. Here the CDR3 reads CASSLEKWYNEQFF. In nucleotides, the CDR3 is TGTGCCAGCAGTTTAGAGAAATGGTACAATGAGCAGTTCTTC.

This clonotype was seen only a few times. J is TRBJ2-3 and V is TRBV14, with 7 bases lining up with TRBD1. The V and J ends lost 2 bases and 9 bases, in that order; junction bases with no gene match: 17. The CDR3 consists of 17 residues. CDR1 is SGHDN, CDR2 FVKESK, per germline. The CDR3 protein is CASSQFIGTARAGTQYF. DNA for the CDR3: TGTGCCAGCAGCCAATTCATCGGGACAGCCCGGGCAGGGACGCAGTATTTT.

The J gene is TRBJ1-6, the V gene TRBV4-2; 9 bases agree with TRBD1. Germline CDR1 LGHNA, CDR2 YNFKEQ. The CDR3 totals 16 residues. The V segment lost 0 bases and the J segment 8 bases; nucleotides outside the gene matches: 5. In nucleotides, the CDR3 is TGTGCCAGCAGCCAAGACCCGGACAGGGGTGATTCACCCCTCCACTTT. Its translation: CASSQDPDRGDSPLHF.

The chain couples TRBV20-1 to TRBJ2-1; D is undetermined. CDR1 and CDR2 (germline): DFQATT, SNEGSKA (reference sequence). The CDR3 loop spans 15 amino acids. V lost 3 bases, J lost 2 bases, and 14 bases lay in between. The CDR3 DNA reads as TGCAGTGCTAGTTCCCCAACTACCACCTACAATGAGCAGTTCTTC. It yields the protein CSASSPTTTYNEQFF.

The chain couples TRBV9 to TRBJ1-6; no definite D call. V dropped 2 bases and J dropped 7 bases, with 13 bases sitting between them. CDR1 is SGDLS, CDR2 YYNGEE, per germline. The CDR3 consists of 15 residues. CDR3 sequence (DNA): TGTGCCAGCAGCGTTGACATGATAAAGAATTCACCCCTCCACTTT. Protein product: CASSVDMIKNSPLHF.

The chain combines TRBV5-6 with TRBJ1-2; D gene uncertain. CDR3 length: 13 amino acids. The germline V gene has CDR1 SGHDT and CDR2 YYEEEE. Trimming removed 5 bases from V and 2 bases from J, with 10 bases in between. The CDR3: CASSSDTNYGYTF. CDR3 nucleotide sequence: TGTGCCAGCAGTTCAGACACGAACTATGGCTACACCTTC.